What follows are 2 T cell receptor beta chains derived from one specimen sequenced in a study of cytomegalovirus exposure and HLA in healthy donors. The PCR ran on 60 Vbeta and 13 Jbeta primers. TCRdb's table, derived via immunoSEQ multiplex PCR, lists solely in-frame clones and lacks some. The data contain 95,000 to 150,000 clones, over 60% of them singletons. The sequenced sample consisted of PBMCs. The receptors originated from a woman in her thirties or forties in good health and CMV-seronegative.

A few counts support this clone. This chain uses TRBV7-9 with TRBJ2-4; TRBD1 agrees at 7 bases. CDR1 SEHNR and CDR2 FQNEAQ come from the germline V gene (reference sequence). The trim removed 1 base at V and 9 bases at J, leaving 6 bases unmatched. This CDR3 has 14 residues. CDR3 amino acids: CASSLEWDSAIQYF. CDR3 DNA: TGTGCCAGCAGCTTAGAATGGGACAGCGCCATTCAGTACTTC.

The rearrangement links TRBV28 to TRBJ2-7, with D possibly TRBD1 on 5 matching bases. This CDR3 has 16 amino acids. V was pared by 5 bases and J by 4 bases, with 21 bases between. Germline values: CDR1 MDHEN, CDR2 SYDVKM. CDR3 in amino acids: CASSSTMKGHRYEQYF. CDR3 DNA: TGTGCCAGCAGTAGTACGATGAAGGGGCATAGATACGAGCAGTACTTC.